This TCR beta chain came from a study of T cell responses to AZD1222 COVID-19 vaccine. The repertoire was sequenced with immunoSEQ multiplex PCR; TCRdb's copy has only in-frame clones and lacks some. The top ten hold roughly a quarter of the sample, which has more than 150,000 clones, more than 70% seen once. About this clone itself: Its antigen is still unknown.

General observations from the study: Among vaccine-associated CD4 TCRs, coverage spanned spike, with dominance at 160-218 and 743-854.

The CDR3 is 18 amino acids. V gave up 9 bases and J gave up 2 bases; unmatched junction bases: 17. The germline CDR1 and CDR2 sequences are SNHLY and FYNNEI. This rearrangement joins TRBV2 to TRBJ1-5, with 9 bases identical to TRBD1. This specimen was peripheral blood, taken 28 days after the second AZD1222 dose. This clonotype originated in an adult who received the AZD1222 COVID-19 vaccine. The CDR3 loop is CASTVVPGQGVGNQPQHF. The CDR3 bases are TGTGCCAGTACCGTAGTCCCGGGACAGGGTGTAGGCAATCAGCCCCAGCATTTT.